This T cell receptor (beta chain) was captured in a study of T-cell memory formation after mild COVID-19. TCRdb re-derived calls from the 5' RACE reads in MiXCR, one entry per CDR3 protein. The sample carries about 250,000 distinct CDR3 sequences, over 15% recorded once. CDR3 length equals 16 residues. Germline values: CDR1 MDHEN, CDR2 SYDVKM. The V and J ends lost 4 bases and 0 bases respectively, with 14 bases between them. This receptor was identified in a young man who had mild COVID-19 (a few samples of this study predate the infection). Cell type and time point are not known. Sample: PBMCs or a T cell subset sorted from them (not recorded which). The gene calls are TRBV28 and TRBJ2-3; tentative D call: TRBD2 (6 bases). The CDR3 DNA follows: TGTGCCAGCAGTTCCCCCGGCGGGGCCAGCACAGATACGCAGTATTTT. Translating gives CASSSPGGASTDTQYF. Full variable domain (missing parts from reference TRBV28 and TRBJ2-3): DVKVTQSSRYLVKRTGEKVFLECVQDMDHENMFWYRQDPGLGLRLIYFSYDVKMKEKGDIPEGYSVSREKKERFSLILESASTNQTSMYLCASSSPGGASTDTQYFGPGTRLTVL.